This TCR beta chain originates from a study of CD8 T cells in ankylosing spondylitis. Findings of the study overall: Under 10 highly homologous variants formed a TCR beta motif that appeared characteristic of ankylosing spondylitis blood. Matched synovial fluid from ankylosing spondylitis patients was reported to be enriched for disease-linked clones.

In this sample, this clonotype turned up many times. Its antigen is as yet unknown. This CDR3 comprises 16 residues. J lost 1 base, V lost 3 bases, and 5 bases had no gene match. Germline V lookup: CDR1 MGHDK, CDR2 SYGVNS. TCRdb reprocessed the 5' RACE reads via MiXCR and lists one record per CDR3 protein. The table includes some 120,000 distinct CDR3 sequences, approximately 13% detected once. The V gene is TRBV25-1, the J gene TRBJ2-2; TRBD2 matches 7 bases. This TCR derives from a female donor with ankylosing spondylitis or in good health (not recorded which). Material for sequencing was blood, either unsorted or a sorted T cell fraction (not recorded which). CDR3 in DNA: TGTGCCAGCAGTGATTCAGGACTAGGGAACACCGGGGAGCTGTTTTTT. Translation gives CASSDSGLGNTGELFF.